A single T cell receptor (beta chain) is shown here with its context. The data belong to a study of blood T cell repertoires in COVID-19. The assay was immunoSEQ multiplex PCR, and TCRdb's table has in-frame clones only and misses some. The repertoire holds around 250,000 clones, with 80% to 90% as singletons. The specimen sequenced was PBMCs or T cells enriched from blood (not recorded which). This clonotype originated in a woman aged 45-65 years who had recovered from COVID-19.

The CDR3 spells CASSYPFLTEAFF. As DNA, the CDR3 is TGTGCCAGCAGTTATCCCTTTTTAACTGAAGCTTTCTTT. The chain couples TRBV28 to TRBJ1-1, with unresolved D. The CDR3 runs 13 residues. CDR1 and CDR2 from the germline V gene are MDHEN and SYDVKM. Trimming removed 4 bases at V and 5 bases at J, with 11 bases between. The full variable domain, its missing parts supplied by reference TRBV28 and TRBJ1-1, is DVKVTQSSRYLVKRTGEKVFLECVQDMDHENMFWYRQDPGLGLRLIYFSYDVKMKEKGDIPEGYSVSREKKERFSLILESASTNQTSMYLCASSYPFLTEAFFGQGTRLTVV.